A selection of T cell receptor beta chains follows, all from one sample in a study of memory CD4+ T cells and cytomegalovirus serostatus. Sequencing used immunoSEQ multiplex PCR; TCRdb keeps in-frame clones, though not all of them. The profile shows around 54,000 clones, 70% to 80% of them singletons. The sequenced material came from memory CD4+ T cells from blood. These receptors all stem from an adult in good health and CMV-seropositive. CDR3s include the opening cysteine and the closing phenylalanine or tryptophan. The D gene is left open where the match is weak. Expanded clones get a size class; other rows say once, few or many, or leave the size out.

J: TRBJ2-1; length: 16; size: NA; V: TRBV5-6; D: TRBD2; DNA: TGTGCCAGCAGTTTTCCCGGGACTAGCGGGACAAATGAGCAGTTCTTC; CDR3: CASSFPGTSGTNEQFF
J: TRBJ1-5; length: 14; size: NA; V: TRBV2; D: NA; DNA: TGTGCCAGCAGTGACAGGGGAGGCAATCAGCCCCAGCATTTT; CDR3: CASSDRGGNQPQHF
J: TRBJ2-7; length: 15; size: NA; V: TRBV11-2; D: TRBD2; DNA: TGTGCCAGCAGACGGGGACTAGCGGGAACCTACGAGCAGTACTTC; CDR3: CASRRGLAGTYEQYF
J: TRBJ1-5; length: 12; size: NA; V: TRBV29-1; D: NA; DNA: TGCAGCGTTAGGATTAGCAATCAGCCCCAGCATTTT; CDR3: CSVRISNQPQHF
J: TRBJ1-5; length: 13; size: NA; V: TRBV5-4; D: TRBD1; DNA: TGTGCCAGCAGCTACGAGACAGGGGGGCCCCAGCATTTT; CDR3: CASSYETGGPQHF
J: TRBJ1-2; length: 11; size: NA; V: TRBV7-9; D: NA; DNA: TGTGCCAGCGGGGAGAACTATGGCTACACCTTC; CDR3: CASGENYGYTF
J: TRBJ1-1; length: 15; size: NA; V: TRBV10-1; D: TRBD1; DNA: TGCGCCAGCAGTGGGCCGACAGGGGGGAACACTGAAGCTTTCTTT; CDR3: CASSGPTGGNTEAFF
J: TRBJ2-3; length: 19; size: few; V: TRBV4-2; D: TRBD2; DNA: TGTGCCAGCAGCCAAGCCTCTAGCGGGAGGGAAACCTACACAGATACGCAGTATTTT; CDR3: CASSQASSGRETYTDTQYF
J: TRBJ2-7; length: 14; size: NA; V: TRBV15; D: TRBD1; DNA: TGTGCCACCAGCAGGACAGGGCTCAACTACGAGCAGTACTTC; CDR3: CATSRTGLNYEQYF
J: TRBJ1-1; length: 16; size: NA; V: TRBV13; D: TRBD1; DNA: TGTGCCAGCAGCTTCCGACAGGGGAGGGGGAACACTGAAGCTTTCTTT; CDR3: CASSFRQGRGNTEAFF
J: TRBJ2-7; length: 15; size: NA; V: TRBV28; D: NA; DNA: TGTGCCAGCAGTTCTCCCGGGCCTCGTGGCAGCGAGCAGTACTTC; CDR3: CASSSPGPRGSEQYF
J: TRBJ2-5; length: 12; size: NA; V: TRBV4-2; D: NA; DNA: TGTGCCAGCAGCCAACCCGGAGAGACCCAGTACTTC; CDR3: CASSQPGETQYF
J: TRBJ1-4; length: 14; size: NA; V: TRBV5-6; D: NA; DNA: TGTGCCAGCAGGTCATTGGCTGGTGGAGAAAAACTGTTTTTT; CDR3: CASRSLAGGEKLFF
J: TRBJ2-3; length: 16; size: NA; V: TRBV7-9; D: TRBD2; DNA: TGTGCCAGCAGCTTTGGACTAGCGGGATCCACAGATACGCAGTATTTT; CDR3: CASSFGLAGSTDTQYF
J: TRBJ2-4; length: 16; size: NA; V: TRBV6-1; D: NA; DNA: TGTGCCAGCAGTGAAGTACGGGGGGCCGACAAAAACATTCAGTACTTC; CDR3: CASSEVRGADKNIQYF
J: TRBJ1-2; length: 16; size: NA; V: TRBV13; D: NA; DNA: TGTGCCAGCAGCCAATTATTTAGGACCCAAGATAATGGCTACACCTTC; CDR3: CASSQLFRTQDNGYTF